This T cell receptor (beta chain) emerged from a study of CD4+ T cells in melanoma. Study outcomes and limitations: CD8+ T cell, macrophage and B cell function reportedly correlated with neoantigen-specific CD4+ T cells. Reportedly, melanoma neoantigen-specific CD4+ T cells showed varied differentiation states.

Clones were read by immunoSEQ multiplex PCR, and TCRdb kept only the in-frame ones, dropping some. The sample yields about 14,000 clones, approximately 70% seen once. This clone came up once. The antigen is unknown. The V end lost 1 base, the J end lost 9 bases, and 12 bases lay between the germline ends. The CDR3 extends over 13 amino acids. Germline CDR1 is MGHRA and CDR2 is YSYEKL. This TCR was sampled from a human donor with melanoma. Source material: cells from a culture (not recorded whether cultured in vitro). This sequence joins TRBV4-1 and TRBJ2-5; D may match TRBD1 or TRBD2 (5 bases each). CDR3 sequence reads: CASSQVKTGPQYF. As DNA, the CDR3 is TGCGCCAGCAGCCAAGTAAAGACGGGGCCCCAGTACTTC.